The rows below give T cell receptor beta chains drawn from one sample of a study of blood T cell repertoires in COVID-19. The data were produced by immunoSEQ multiplex PCR, yet TCRdb's version contains in-frame clones alone and is incomplete. The sample includes roughly 130,000 clones, 79% of them seen just once. The sample comprised peripheral blood. Receptors originate from a man aged 55 to 70 with acute or convalescent COVID-19. CDR3s leave out the opening cysteine and the closing phenylalanine or tryptophan. Rows give clone size only sometimes, using once, few, many, or a class for an expanded clone.

J,V,length,size,CDR3
TRBJ2-2,TRBV29-1,11,NA,SGGGRATGELF
TRBJ1-2,TRBV9,12,NA,ASSGGTGAYGYT
TRBJ2-5,TRBV18,13,few,ASSIYSGSQETQY
TRBJ1-3,TRBV30,10,NA,AWTTGGNTIY
TRBJ2-7,TRBV9,13,NA,ASSAPGTGGAEQY
TRBJ1-3,TRBV4-2,15,once,ASSPFAETATGNTIY
TRBJ2-5,TRBV29-1,11,NA,SVNRDIQETQY
TRBJ2-5,TRBV4-1,13,NA,ASSVQGARGETQY
TRBJ1-1,TRBV30,12,NA,AWSGALGRPEAF
TRBJ2-5,TRBV9,12,NA,ASNTGSAAETQY